This T cell receptor beta chain was sequenced for a study of blood T cell repertoires in COVID-19. Across the whole study: Material from acute and convalescent COVID-19 was sourced from the United States, Italy and Spain. Sample material is recorded as cDNA or gDNA derived from T cells, B-cell-depleted T cells, or PBMCs.

Sequencing used immunoSEQ multiplex PCR; TCRdb keeps in-frame clones, though not all of them. The profile shows 300,000 to 450,000 clones, more than 70% of them singletons. Exposed participants encountered a COVID-19 case during the 2 weeks preceding study entry. Germline assignment: CDR1 SGHNT and CDR2 YYREEE (reference sequence). The CDR3 has 15 amino acids. J gave up 6 bases and V 0 bases, and 2 bases lay outside the gene matches. A single count supports this clone. This TCR came from a woman aged 25 to 39 who had been exposed to COVID-19. The sequencing input was PBMCs or T cells enriched from blood (not recorded which). The chain couples TRBV5-4 to TRBJ2-1; 11 bases match TRBD2. The CDR3 is CASSLDSGRANEQFF. CDR3 sequence (DNA): TGTGCCAGCAGCTTGGATAGCGGGAGGGCCAATGAGCAGTTCTTC.